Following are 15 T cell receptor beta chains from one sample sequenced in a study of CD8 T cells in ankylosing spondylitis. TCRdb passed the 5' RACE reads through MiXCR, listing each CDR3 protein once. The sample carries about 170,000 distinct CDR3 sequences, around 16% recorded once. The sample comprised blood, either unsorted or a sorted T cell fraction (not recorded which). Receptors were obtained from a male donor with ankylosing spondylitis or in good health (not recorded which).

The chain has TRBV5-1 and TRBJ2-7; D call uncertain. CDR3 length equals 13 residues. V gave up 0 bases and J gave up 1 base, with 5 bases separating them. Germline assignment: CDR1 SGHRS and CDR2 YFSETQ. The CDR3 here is CASSLARSYEQYF. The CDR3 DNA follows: TGCGCCAGCAGCTTGGCTAGGTCCTACGAGCAGTACTTC.

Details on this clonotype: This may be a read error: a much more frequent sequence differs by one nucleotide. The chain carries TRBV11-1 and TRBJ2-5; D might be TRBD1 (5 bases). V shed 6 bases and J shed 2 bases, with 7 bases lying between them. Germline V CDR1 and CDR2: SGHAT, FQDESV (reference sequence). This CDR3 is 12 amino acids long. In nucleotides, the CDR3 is TGTGCCAGCAGGACAGATCAAGAGACCCAGTACTTC. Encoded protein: CASRTDQETQYF.

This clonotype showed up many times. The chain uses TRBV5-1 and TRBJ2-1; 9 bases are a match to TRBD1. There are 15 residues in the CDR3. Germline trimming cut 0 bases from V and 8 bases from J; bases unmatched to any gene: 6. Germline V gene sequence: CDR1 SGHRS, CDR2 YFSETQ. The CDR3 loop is CASSLETGGLDEQFF. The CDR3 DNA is TGCGCCAGCAGCTTGGAGACAGGGGGATTAGATGAGCAGTTCTTC.

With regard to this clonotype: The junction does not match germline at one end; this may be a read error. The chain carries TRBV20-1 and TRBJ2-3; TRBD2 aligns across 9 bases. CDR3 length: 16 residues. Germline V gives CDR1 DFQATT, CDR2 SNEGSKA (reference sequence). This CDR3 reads CCAPLVAGARTDTQYF. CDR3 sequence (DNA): TGCTGTGCTCCACTTGTAGCGGGAGCTCGCACAGATACGCAGTATTTT.

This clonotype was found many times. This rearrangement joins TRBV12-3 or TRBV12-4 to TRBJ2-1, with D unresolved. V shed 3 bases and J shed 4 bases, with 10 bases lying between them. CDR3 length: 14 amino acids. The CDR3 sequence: CASSLTRKYNEQFF. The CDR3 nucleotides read TGTGCCAGCAGTTTGACAAGAAAGTACAATGAGCAGTTCTTC.

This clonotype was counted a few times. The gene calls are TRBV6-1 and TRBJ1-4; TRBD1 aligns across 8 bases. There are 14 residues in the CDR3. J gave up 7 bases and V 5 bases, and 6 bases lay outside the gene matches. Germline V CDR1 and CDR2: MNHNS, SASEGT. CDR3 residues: CASSRTGNGEKLFF. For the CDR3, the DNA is TGTGCCAGCAGTCGGACAGGGAACGGTGAAAAACTGTTTTTT.

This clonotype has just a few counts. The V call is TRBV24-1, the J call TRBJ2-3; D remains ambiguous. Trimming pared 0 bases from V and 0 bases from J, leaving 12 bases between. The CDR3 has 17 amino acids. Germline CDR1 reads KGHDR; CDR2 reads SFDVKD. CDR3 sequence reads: CATSDLGRVGSTDTQYF. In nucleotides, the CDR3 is TGTGCCACCAGTGATTTGGGCCGAGTGGGGAGCACAGATACGCAGTATTTT.

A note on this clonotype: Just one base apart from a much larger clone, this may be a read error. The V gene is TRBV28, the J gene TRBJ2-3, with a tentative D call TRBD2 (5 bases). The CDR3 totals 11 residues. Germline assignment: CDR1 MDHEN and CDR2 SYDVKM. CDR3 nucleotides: TGTGCCACCGTAGGGAGAGATAGGCAGTATTTT. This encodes CATVGRDRQYF.

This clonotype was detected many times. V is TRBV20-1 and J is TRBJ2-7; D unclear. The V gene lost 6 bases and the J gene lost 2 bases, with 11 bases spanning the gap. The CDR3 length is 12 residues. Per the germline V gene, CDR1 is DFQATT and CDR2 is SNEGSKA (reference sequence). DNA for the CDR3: TGCAGTGCGTCTGGGCAAACCTACGAGCAGTACTTC. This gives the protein CSASGQTYEQYF.

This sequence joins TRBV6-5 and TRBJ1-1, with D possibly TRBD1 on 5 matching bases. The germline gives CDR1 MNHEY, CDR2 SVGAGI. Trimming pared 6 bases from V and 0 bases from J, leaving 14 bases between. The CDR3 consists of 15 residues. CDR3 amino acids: CASRRGGTMNTEAFF. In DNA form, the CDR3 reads TGTGCCAGCAGGCGGGGGGGGACGATGAACACTGAAGCTTTCTTT.

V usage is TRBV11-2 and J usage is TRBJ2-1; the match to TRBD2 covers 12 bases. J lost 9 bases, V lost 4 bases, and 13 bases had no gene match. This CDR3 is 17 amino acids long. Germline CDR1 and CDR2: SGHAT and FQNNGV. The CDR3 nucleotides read TGTGCCAGCAGCTCTCTCCCACTAGCGGGAGGTTCGGTTGAGCAGTTCTTC. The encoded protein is CASSSLPLAGGSVEQFF.

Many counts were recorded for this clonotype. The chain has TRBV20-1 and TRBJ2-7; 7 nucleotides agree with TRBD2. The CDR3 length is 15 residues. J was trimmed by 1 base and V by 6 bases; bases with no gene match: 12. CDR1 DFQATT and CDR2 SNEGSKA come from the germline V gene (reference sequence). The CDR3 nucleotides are TGCAGTGCAACTACCTCCACGGGACTATCCTACGAGCAGTACTTC. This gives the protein CSATTSTGLSYEQYF.

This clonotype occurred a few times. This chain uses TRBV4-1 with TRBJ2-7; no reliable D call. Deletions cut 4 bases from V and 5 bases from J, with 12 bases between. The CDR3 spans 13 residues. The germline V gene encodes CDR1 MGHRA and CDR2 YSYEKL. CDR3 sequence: CASSPRSSDEQYF. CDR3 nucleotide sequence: TGCGCCAGCAGCCCCCGTAGCAGCGACGAGCAGTACTTC.

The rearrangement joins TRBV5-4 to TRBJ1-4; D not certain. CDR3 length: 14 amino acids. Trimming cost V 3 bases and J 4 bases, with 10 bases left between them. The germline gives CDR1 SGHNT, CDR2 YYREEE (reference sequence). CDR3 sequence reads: CASSSGGFNEKLFF. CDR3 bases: TGTGCCAGCAGCTCCGGCGGCTTTAATGAAAAACTGTTTTTT.

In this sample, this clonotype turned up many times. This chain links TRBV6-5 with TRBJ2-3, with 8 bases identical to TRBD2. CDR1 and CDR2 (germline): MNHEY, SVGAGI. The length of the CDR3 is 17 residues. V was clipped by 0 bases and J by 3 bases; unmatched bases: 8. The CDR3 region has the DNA TGTGCCAGCAGTTACTCGATGTCGGGAGGGCTGACAGATACGCAGTATTTT. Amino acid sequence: CASSYSMSGGLTDTQYF.